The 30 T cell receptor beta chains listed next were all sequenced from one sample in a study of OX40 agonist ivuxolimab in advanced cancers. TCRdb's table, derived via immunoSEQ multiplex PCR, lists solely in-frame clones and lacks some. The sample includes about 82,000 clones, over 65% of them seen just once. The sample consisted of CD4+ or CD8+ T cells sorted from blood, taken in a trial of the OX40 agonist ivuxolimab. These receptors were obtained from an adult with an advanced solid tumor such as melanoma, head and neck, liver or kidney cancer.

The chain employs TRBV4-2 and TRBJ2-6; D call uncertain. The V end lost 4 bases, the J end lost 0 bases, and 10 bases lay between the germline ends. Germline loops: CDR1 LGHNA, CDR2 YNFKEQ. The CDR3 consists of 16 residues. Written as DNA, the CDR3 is TGTGCCAGCAGCCGGGCAGCTGGCTCTGGGGCCAACGTCCTGACTTTC. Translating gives CASSRAAGSGANVLTF.

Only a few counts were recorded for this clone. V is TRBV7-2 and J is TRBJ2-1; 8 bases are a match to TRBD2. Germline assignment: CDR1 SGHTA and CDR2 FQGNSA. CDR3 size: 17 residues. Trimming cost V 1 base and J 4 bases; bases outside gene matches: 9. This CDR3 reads CASSLGEGAGAYNEQFF. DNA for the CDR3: TGTGCCAGCAGCTTAGGAGAGGGAGCGGGGGCTTACAATGAGCAGTTCTTC.

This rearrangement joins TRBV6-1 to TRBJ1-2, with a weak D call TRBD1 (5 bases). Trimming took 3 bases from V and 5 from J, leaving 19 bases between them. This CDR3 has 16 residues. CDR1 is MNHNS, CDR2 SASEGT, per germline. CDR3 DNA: TGTGCCAGCAGTGAGGGGCAGGGCATTTATTGGTATGGCTACACCTTC. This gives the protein CASSEGQGIYWYGYTF.

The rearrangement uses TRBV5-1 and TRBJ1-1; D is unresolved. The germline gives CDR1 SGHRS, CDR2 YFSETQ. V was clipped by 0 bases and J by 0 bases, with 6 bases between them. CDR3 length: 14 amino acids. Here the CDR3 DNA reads TGCGCCAGCAGCTTGGAAAGGCTGAACACTGAAGCTTTCTTT. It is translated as CASSLERLNTEAFF.

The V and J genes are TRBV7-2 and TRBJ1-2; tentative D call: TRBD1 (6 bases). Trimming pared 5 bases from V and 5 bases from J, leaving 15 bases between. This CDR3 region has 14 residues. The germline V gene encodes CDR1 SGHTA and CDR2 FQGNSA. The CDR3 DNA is TGTGCCAGCAGCGCACAAACAGGGATATATGGCTACACCTTC. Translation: CASSAQTGIYGYTF.

The CDR3: CASSHRQVSGNTIYF. The CDR3 bases are TGTGCCAGCAGCCACCGACAGGTCTCTGGAAACACCATATATTTT. J is TRBJ1-3 and V is TRBV11-2, with TRBD1 as a possible D gene (6 bases). Trimming took off 5 bases at V and 0 bases at J, with 11 bases between the two ends. The germline CDR1 and CDR2 sequences are SGHAT and FQNNGV. This CDR3 has 15 amino acids. The variable domain in full, completed from reference TRBV11-2 and TRBJ1-3, reads EAGVAQSPRYKIIEKRQSVAFWCNPISGHATLYWYQQILGQGPKLLIQFQNNGVVDDSQLPKDRFSAERLKGVDSTLKIQPAKLEDSAVYLCASSHRQVSGNTIYFGEGSWLTVV.

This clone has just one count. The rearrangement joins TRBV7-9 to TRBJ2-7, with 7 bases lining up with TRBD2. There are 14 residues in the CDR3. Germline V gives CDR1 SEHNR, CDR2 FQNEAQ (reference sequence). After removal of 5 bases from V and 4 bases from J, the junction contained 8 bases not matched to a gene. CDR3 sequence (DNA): TGTGCCAGCAGCCCTTGGGGGGGGAGTTACGAGCAGTACTTC. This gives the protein CASSPWGGSYEQYF.

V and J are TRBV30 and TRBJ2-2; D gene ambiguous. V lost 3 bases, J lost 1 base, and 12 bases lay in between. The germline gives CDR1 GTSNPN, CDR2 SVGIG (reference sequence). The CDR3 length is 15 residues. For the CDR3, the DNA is TGTGCCTGGAGGGGTGGACGGAAGAACACCGGGGAGCTGTTTTTT. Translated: CAWRGGRKNTGELFF.

The CDR3 DNA reads TGTGCCAGCAGTTCGACAGGGGGCAGGACTGAAGCTTTCTTT. It codes for CASSSTGGRTEAFF. This rearrangement joins TRBV27 to TRBJ1-1; 10 bases map to TRBD1. The germline V gene has CDR1 MNHEY and CDR2 SMNVEV (reference sequence). This CDR3 is 14 amino acids long. V shed 4 bases, J shed 5 bases, and the junction held 4 bases outside the gene matches.

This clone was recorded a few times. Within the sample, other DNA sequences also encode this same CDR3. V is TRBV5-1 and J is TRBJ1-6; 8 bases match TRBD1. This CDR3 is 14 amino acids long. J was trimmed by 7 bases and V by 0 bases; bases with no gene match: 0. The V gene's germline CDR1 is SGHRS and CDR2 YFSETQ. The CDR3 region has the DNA TGCGCCAGCAGCTTGGGACAGGGGAATTCACCCCTCCACTTT. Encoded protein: CASSLGQGNSPLHF.

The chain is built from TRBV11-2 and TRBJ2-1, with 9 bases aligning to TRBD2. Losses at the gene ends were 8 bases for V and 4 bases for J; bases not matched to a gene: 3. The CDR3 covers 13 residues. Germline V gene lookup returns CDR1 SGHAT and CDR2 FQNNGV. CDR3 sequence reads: CASQLAGYNEQFF. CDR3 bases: TGTGCCAGCCAACTAGCGGGTTACAATGAGCAGTTCTTC.

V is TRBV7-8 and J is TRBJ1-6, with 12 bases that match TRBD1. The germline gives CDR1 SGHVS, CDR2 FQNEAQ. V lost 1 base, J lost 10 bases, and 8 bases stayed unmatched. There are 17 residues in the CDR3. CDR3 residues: CASSLEGTGGGRSPLHF. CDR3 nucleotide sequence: TGTGCCAGCAGCTTAGAGGGGACAGGGGGCGGTCGGTCACCCCTCCACTTT. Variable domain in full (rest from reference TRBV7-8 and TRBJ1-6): GAGVSQSPRYKVAKRGQDVALRCDPISGHVSLFWYQQALGQGPEFLTYFQNEAQLDKSGLPSDRFFAERPEGSVSTLKIQRTQQEDSAVYLCASSLEGTGGGRSPLHFGNGTRLTVT.

The DNA of the CDR3 is TGCGCCAGCAGCTTGGTCGGAAAGCATAACTATGGCTACACCTTC. Its translation: CASSLVGKHNYGYTF. This sequence joins TRBV5-1 and TRBJ1-2; D call uncertain. This CDR3 spans 15 amino acids. Trimming pared 0 bases from V and 1 base from J, leaving 10 bases between. Looked up from germline, CDR1 is SGHRS and CDR2 is YFSETQ.

The CDR3 DNA follows: TGTGCCAGCAGACCGGGACAGGGGGTCGGGGAGCTGTTTTTT. Translating gives CASRPGQGVGELFF. The rearrangement links TRBV9 to TRBJ2-2; 11 nucleotides line up with TRBD1. With 5 bases clipped from V and 7 bases from J, the junction kept 4 bases outside the gene matches. There are 14 residues in the CDR3. Germline-derived CDR1 and CDR2 are SGDLS and YYNGEE.

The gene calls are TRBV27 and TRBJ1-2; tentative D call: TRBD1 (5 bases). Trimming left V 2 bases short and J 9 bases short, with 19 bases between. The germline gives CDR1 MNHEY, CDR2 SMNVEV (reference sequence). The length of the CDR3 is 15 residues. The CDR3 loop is CASSLIGARAVSYTF. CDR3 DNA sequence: TGTGCCAGCAGTTTAATCGGTGCCAGGGCTGTTAGCTACACCTTC.

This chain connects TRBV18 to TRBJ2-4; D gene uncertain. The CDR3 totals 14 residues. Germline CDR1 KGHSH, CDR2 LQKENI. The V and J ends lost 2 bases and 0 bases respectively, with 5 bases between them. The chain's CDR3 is CASSPEIAKNIQYF. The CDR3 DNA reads TGTGCCAGCTCACCAGAGATAGCCAAAAACATTCAGTACTTC. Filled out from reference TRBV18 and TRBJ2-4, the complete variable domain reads NAGVMQNPRHLVRRRGQEARLRCSPMKGHSHVYWYRQLPEEGLKFMVYLQKENIIDESGMPKERFSAEFPKEGPSILRIQQVVRGDSAAYFCASSPEIAKNIQYFGAGTRLSVL.

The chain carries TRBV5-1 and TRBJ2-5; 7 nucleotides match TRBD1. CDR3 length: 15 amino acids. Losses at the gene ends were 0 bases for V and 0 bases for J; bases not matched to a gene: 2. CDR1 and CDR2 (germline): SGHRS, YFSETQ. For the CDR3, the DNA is TGCGCCAGCAGCTTGGGACAGGGTAACCAAGAGACCCAGTACTTC. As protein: CASSLGQGNQETQYF.

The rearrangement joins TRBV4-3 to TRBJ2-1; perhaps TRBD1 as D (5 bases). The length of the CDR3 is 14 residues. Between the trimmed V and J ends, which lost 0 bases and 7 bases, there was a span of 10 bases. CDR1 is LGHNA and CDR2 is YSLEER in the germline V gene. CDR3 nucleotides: TGCGCCAGCAGCCAAGAAGCCAGGGAAAATGAGCAGTTCTTC. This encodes CASSQEARENEQFF.

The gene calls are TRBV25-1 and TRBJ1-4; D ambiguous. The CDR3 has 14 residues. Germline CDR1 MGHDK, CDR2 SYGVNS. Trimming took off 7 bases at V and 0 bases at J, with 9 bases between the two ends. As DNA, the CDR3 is TGTGCCAGCATCCCATCAACAACTAATGAAAAACTGTTTTTT. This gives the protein CASIPSTTNEKLFF. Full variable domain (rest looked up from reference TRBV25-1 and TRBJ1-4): EADIYQTPRYLVIGTGKKITLECSQTMGHDKMYWYQQDPGMELHLIHYSYGVNSTEKGDLSSESTVSRIRTEHFPLTLESARPSHTSQYLCASIPSTTNEKLFFGSGTQLSVL.

In DNA, the CDR3 is TGTGCCAGCAGTGTCACAGGGGGAGGCTATGGCTACACCTTC. It codes for CASSVTGGGYGYTF. This chain connects TRBV25-1 to TRBJ1-2; 8 nucleotides agree with TRBD1. CDR3 length: 14 amino acids. From germline, CDR1 is MGHDK and CDR2 SYGVNS. V was clipped by 4 bases and J by 4 bases; unmatched bases: 5.

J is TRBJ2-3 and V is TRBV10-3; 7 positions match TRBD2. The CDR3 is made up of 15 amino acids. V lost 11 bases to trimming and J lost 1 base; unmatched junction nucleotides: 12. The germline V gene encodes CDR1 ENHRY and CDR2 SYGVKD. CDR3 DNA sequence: TGTGCCTCCGAGGGAAGCGGGGTGGGCACAGATACGCAGTATTTT. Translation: CASEGSGVGTDTQYF.

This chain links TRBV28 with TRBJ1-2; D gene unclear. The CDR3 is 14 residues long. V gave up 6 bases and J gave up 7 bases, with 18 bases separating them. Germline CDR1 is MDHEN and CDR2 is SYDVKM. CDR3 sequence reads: CASRTGAGLGGYTF. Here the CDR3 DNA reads TGTGCCAGCAGAACGGGCGCTGGGCTGGGTGGCTACACCTTC.

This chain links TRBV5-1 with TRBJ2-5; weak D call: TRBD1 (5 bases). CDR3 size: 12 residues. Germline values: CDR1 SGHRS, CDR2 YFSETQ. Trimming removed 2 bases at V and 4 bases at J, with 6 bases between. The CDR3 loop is CASSFQGETQYF. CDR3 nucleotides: TGCGCCAGCAGCTTTCAGGGAGAGACCCAGTACTTC.

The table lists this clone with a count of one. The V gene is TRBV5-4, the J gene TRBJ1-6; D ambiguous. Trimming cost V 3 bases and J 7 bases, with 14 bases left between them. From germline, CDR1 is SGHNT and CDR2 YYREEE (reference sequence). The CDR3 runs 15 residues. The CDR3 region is CASSSQGGRNSPLHF. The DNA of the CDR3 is TGTGCCAGCAGCTCCCAAGGAGGACGAAATTCACCCCTCCACTTT.

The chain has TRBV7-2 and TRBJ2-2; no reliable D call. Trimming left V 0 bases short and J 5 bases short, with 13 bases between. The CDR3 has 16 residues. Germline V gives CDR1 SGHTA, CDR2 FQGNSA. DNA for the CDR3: TGTGCCAGCAGCTTAGCGCGAAGAGGCAAGACCGGGGAGCTGTTTTTT. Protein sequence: CASSLARRGKTGELFF.

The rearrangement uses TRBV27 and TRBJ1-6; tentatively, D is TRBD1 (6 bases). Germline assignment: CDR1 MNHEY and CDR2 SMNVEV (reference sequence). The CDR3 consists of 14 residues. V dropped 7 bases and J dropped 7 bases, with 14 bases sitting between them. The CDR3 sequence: CASTNQGNNSPLHF. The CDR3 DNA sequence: TGTGCCAGCACCAATCAGGGGAACAATTCACCCCTCCACTTT.

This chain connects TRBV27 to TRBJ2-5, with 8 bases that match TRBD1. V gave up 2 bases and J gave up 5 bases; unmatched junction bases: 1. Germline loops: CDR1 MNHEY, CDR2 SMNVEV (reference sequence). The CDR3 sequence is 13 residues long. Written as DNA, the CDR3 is TGTGCCAGCAGTTTACAGGGGGCCGAGACCCAGTACTTC. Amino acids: CASSLQGAETQYF.

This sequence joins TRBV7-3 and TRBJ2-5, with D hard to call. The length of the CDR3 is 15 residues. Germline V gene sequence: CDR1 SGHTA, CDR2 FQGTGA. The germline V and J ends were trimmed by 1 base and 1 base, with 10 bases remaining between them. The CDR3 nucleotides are TGTGCCAGCAGCTTAAGGGCCCGGAGCCAAGAGACCCAGTACTTC. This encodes CASSLRARSQETQYF. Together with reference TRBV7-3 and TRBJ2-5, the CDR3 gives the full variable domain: GAGVSQTPSNKVTEKGKYVELRCDPISGHTALYWYRQSLGQGPEFLIYFQGTGAADDSGLPNDRFFAVRPEGSVSTLKIQRTERGDSAVYLCASSLRARSQETQYFGPGTRLLVL.

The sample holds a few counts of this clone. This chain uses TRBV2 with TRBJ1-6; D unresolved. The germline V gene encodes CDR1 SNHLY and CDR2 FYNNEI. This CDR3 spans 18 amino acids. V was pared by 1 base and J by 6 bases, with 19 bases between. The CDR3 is CASSEDSAGYLFNSPLHF. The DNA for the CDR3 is TGTGCCAGCAGTGAAGACAGCGCGGGCTACCTTTTTAATTCACCCCTCCACTTT.

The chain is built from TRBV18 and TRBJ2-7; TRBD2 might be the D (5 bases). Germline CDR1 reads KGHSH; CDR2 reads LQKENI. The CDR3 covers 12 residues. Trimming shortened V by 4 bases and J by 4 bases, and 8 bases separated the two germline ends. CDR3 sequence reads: CASSLTGYEQYF. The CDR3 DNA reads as TGTGCCAGCTCACTCACGGGATACGAGCAGTACTTC.